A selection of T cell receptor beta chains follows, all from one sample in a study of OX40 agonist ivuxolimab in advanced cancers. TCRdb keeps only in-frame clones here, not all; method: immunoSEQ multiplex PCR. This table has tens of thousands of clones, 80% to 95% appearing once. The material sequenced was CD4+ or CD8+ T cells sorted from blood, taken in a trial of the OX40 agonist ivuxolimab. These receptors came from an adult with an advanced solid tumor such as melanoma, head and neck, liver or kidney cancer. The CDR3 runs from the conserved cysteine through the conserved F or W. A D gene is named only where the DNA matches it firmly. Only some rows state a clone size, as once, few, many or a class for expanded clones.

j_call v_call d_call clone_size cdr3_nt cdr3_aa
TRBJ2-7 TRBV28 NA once TGTGCCAGCCGGGTTACCGGCCCTGACTACGAGCAGTACTTC CASRVTGPDYEQYF
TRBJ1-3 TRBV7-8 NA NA TGTGCCAGCAGCTTAAGGTGGTGGGGCAGATCTGGAAACACCATATATTTT CASSLRWWGRSGNTIYF
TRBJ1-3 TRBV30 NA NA TGTGCCTGGAGTCAAACCCTCCCTGGGGGAAACACCATATATTTT CAWSQTLPGGNTIYF
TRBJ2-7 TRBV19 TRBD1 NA TGTGCCAGTAGTTTGTTAGACAGGGGGCACGAGCAGTACTTC CASSLLDRGHEQYF
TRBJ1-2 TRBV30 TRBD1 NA TGTGCCTGGAGTGTACAGGGGGCACTTAGCTACACCTTC CAWSVQGALSYTF
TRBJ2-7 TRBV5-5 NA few TGTGCCAGCAGCAGAAGGTTATCGGGAGATGCCTACGAGCAGTACTTC CASSRRLSGDAYEQYF
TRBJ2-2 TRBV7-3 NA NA TGTGCCAGCAGCTTAGGCTTGCTGGACACCGGGGAGCTGTTTTTT CASSLGLLDTGELFF
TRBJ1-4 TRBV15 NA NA TGTGCCACCAGCAGCCTCGACGGTGATCCAACTAATGAAAAACTGTTTTTT CATSSLDGDPTNEKLFF
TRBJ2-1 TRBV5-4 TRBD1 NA TGTGCCAGCAGCTTGGTACAGGGGCGCAATGAGCAGTTCTTC CASSLVQGRNEQFF
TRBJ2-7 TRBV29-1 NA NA TGCAGCGTTGCACAGGACACGTCGGCCTACGAGCAGTACTTC CSVAQDTSAYEQYF